Below are 14 T cell receptor beta chains sequenced from a single sample in a study of blood T cell repertoires in COVID-19. The protocol was immunoSEQ multiplex PCR, while the TCRdb copy is restricted to in-frame clones and leaves out a portion. The sample holds some 70,000 clones, roughly 86% seen once. Sequencing was carried out using peripheral blood. Receptors were obtained from a woman in her seventies with acute or convalescent COVID-19.

CDR3 in DNA: TGTGCCAGCAGCCCCGACTGGGTCTCCGAAAAACTGTTTTTT. Translating gives CASSPDWVSEKLFF. This rearrangement joins TRBV14 to TRBJ1-4; D is undetermined. Trimming pared 4 bases from V and 8 bases from J, leaving 14 bases between. The CDR3 runs to 14 residues. CDR1 and CDR2 from the germline V gene are SGHDN and FVKESK.

The J gene is TRBJ1-4, the V gene TRBV29-1, with 8 bases that match TRBD1. The CDR3 consists of 14 residues. J was trimmed by 2 bases and V by 6 bases; bases with no gene match: 5. Per germline, CDR1 SQVTM and CDR2 ANQGSEA. The CDR3 here is CSVATGGTNEKLFF. The CDR3 DNA is TGCAGCGTAGCAACAGGGGGGACTAATGAAAAACTGTTTTTT.

The V gene is TRBV29-1, the J gene TRBJ1-1; D unresolved. With 6 bases removed from V and 1 base from J, the gap between germline ends came to 3 bases. This CDR3 is built from 10 residues. Looked up from germline, CDR1 is SQVTM and CDR2 is ANQGSEA. DNA of the CDR3: TGCAGCGTGCGGAACACTGAAGCTTTCTTT. It yields the protein CSVRNTEAFF.

V usage is TRBV5-5 and J usage is TRBJ2-2; 10 bases match TRBD1. Germline loops: CDR1 SGHKS, CDR2 YYEKEE (reference sequence). V shed 4 bases, J shed 4 bases, and the junction held 10 bases outside the gene matches. This CDR3 is built from 17 residues. The CDR3 DNA reads as TGTGCCAGCAGCAAGGAACCCGGGACAGGGGTCACCGGGGAGCTGTTTTTT. It is translated as CASSKEPGTGVTGELFF. The full variable domain, with the rest looked up from reference TRBV5-5 and TRBJ2-2, is DAGVTQSPTHLIKTRGQQVTLRCSPISGHKSVSWYQQVLGQGPQFIFQYYEKEERGRGNFPDRFSARQFPNYSSELNVNALLLGDSALYLCASSKEPGTGVTGELFFGEGSRLTVL.

The chain links TRBV19 to TRBJ1-2; D is possibly TRBD1 (6 bases). The CDR3 totals 9 residues. Per the germline V gene, CDR1 is LNHDA and CDR2 is SQIVND (reference sequence). Trimming removed 11 bases from V and 8 bases from J, with 9 bases in between. CDR3 in amino acids: CAAGEGYTF. The CDR3, as DNA: TGTGCCGCAGGGGAGGGCTACACCTTC.

The rearrangement joins TRBV9 to TRBJ2-5; 8 nucleotides align to TRBD2. From germline, CDR1 is SGDLS and CDR2 YYNGEE. CDR3 size: 16 residues. With V trimmed by 0 bases and J by 1 base, 5 bases remained unmatched. The CDR3 protein is CASSVVGTSGQETQYF. CDR3 in DNA: TGTGCCAGCAGCGTAGTTGGCACTAGCGGCCAAGAGACCCAGTACTTC.

This chain links TRBV10-3 with TRBJ2-3, with TRBD2 matching over 10 bases. Unmatched junction bases numbered 2, after V lost 2 bases and J lost 0 bases. The germline V gene encodes CDR1 ENHRY and CDR2 SYGVKD. The CDR3 covers 16 residues. The CDR3 sequence: CAISENSGGSTDTQYF. Here the CDR3 DNA reads TGTGCCATCAGTGAGAATAGCGGGGGGAGCACAGATACGCAGTATTTT.

The chain employs TRBV11-2 and TRBJ2-1; no clear D gene. Germline V gene lookup returns CDR1 SGHAT and CDR2 FQNNGV. This CDR3 is 12 amino acids long. V lost 5 bases, J lost 10 bases, and 12 bases lay in between. CDR3 amino acids: CASSEHNSEQFF. CDR3 nucleotides: TGTGCCAGCAGCGAACATAACAGCGAGCAGTTCTTC. Complete variable domain (other parts from reference TRBV11-2 and TRBJ2-1): EAGVAQSPRYKIIEKRQSVAFWCNPISGHATLYWYQQILGQGPKLLIQFQNNGVVDDSQLPKDRFSAERLKGVDSTLKIQPAKLEDSAVYLCASSEHNSEQFFGPGTRLTVL.

This chain connects TRBV29-1 to TRBJ2-3; D is ambiguous. Germline values: CDR1 SQVTM, CDR2 ANQGSEA. The CDR3 is 13 amino acids. Trimming stripped 6 bases from V and 6 bases from J, with 16 bases between. DNA for the CDR3: TGCAGCGTCGAGACTTCCTCGCGTGATACGCAGTATTTT. Encoded protein: CSVETSSRDTQYF.

The chain has TRBV19 and TRBJ1-2; no clear D gene. The ends were cut back, 2 bases at V and 8 bases at J, with 15 bases in the middle. The CDR3 contains 14 residues. Germline lookup yields CDR1 LNHDA and CDR2 SQIVND (reference sequence). CDR3 coding DNA: TGTGCCAGTAGTATACTGGAGACCGACCGGGGCTACACCTTC. It yields the protein CASSILETDRGYTF.

This chain connects TRBV5-6 to TRBJ2-7; 11 bases are a match to TRBD1. CDR1 is SGHDT and CDR2 is YYEEEE in the germline V gene. The CDR3 is 18 amino acids. Germline trimming cut 4 bases from V and 0 bases from J; bases unmatched to any gene: 12. CDR3 in amino acids: CASSTRDRGRSGSYEQYF. The CDR3 DNA follows: TGTGCCAGCAGCACCCGGGACAGGGGGAGGAGCGGCTCCTACGAGCAGTACTTC.

This clone was seen just once. The rearrangement uses TRBV15 and TRBJ2-1, with 8 bases aligning to TRBD2. V lost 3 bases to trimming and J lost 6 bases; unmatched junction nucleotides: 16. The CDR3 loop spans 18 amino acids. CDR1 and CDR2 (germline): LNHNV, YYDKDF (reference sequence). CDR3 bases: TGTGCCACCAGCAGTCTTAACTTCGGTCGGGGGGGCCGCAATGAGCAGTTCTTC. This gives the protein CATSSLNFGRGGRNEQFF.

The chain couples TRBV15 to TRBJ2-3; perhaps TRBD1 as D (6 bases). CDR1 and CDR2 (germline): LNHNV, YYDKDF (reference sequence). This CDR3 region has 17 residues. V dropped 5 bases and J dropped 4 bases, with 22 bases sitting between them. CDR3 nucleotide sequence: TGTGCCACCAGCCGAGGGGGTTCGGGAAGTTGGGCAGATACGCAGTATTTT. As protein: CATSRGGSGSWADTQYF. The full variable domain, with the rest looked up from reference TRBV15 and TRBJ2-3, is DAMVIQNPRYQVTQFGKPVTLSCSQTLNHNVMYWYQQKSSQAPKLLFHYYDKDFNNEADTPDNFQSRRPNTSFCFLDIRSPGLGDTAMYLCATSRGGSGSWADTQYFGPGTRLTVL.

The V and J genes are TRBV21-1 and TRBJ2-7; TRBD2, the table's D call, was not compared with the DNA. TRBV21-1 is a pseudogene segment. The length of the CDR3 is 20 residues. CDR3: CASSKGGVWWTTTGTYEQYF. The CDR3 DNA is TGTGCCAGCAGCAAAGGGGGGGTGTGGTGGACAACAACAGGAACCTACGAGCAGTACTTC.